This TCR beta chain stems from a study of CD4+ T cells in melanoma. Study-level points and caveats: A reported correlation linked neoantigen-specific CD4+ T cells to CD8+, macrophage and B cell function. Diverse differentiation states were reported for melanoma neoantigen-specific CD4+ T cells.

Only in-frame clones appear in the TCRdb table, and some are missing; sequencing was by immunoSEQ multiplex PCR. Here the sample spans roughly 21,000 clones, approximately 78% being singletons. V gave up 10 bases and J gave up 2 bases, with 15 bases separating them. CDR3 size: 14 residues. CDR1 is LNHDA and CDR2 is SQIVND in the germline V gene (reference sequence). Concerning this clone itself: Its antigen is as yet unknown.

The genes are TRBV19 and TRBJ1-5; D is ambiguous. This TCR was recovered from a human donor with melanoma. CDR3 DNA sequence: TGTGCCACCGCCCGGACGAGAGGCAATCAGCCCCAGCATTTT. It translates to CATARTRGNQPQHF. Drawing the rest from reference TRBV19 and TRBJ1-5, the complete variable domain is DGGITQSPKYLFRKEGQNVTLSCEQNLNHDAMYWYRQDPGQGLRLIYYSQIVNDFQKGDIAEGYSVSREKKESFPLTVTSAQKNPTAFYLCATARTRGNQPQHFGDGTRLSIL.